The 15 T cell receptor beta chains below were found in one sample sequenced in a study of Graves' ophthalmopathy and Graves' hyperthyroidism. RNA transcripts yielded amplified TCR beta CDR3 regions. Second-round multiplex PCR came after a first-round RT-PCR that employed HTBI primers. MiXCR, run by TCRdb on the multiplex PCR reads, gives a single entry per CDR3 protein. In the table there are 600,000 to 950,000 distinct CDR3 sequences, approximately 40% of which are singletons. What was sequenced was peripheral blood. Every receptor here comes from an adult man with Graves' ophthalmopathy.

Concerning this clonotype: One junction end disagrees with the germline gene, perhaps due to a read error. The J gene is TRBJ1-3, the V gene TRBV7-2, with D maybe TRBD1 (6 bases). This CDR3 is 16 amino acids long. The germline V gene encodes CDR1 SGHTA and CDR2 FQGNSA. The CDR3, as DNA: TGCGCCAGCAGACGATTGGGCGGGGGGCCAGGCAACACCATATATTTT. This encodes CASRRLGGGPGNTIYF.

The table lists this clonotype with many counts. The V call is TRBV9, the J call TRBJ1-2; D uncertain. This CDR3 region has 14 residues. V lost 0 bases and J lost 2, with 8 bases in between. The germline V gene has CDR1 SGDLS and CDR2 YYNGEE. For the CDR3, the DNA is TGTGCCAGCAGCGTAGCGGAAGTAAACTATGGCTACACCTTC. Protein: CASSVAEVNYGYTF.

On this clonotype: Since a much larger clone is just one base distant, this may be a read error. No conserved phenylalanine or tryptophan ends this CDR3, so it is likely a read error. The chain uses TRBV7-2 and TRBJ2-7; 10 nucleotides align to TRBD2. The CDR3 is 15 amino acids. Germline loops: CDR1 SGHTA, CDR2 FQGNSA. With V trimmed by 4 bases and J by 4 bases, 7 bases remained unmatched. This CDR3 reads CASSSLASGSYEQYY. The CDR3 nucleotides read TGTGCCAGCAGCTCCTTAGCTAGCGGGAGTTACGAGCAGTACTAC.

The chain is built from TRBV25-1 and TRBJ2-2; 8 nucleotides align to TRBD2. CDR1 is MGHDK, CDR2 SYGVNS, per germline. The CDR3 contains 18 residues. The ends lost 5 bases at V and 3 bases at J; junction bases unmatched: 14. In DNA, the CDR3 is TGTGCCAGCAGTTCCTCGTCTGTTTTAGCGGGACACACCGGGGAGCTGTTTTTT. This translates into CASSSSSVLAGHTGELFF. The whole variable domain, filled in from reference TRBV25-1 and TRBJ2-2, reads EADIYQTPRYLVIGTGKKITLECSQTMGHDKMYWYQQDPGMELHLIHYSYGVNSTEKGDLSSESTVSRIRTEHFPLTLESARPSHTSQYLCASSSSSVLAGHTGELFFGEGSRLTVL.

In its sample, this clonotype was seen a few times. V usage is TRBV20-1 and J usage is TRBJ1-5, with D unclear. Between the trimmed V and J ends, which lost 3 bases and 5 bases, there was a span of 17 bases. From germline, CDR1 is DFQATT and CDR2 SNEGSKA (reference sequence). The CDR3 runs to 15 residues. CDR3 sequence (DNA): TGCAGTGCTAGCAAACCGGGGTCAAGGGATCAGCCCCAGCATTTT. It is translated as CSASKPGSRDQPQHF.

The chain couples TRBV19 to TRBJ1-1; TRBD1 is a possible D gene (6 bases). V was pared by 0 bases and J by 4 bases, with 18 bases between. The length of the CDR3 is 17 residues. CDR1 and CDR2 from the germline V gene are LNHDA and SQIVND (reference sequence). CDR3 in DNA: TGTGCCAGTAGTATAGAACTGGACAGTCCCGAGGGCACTGAAGCTTTCTTT. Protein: CASSIELDSPEGTEAFF.

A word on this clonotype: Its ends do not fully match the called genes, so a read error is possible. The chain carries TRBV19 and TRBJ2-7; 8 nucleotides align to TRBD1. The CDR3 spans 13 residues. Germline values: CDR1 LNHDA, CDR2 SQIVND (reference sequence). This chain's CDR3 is CASSTRQGYEQHF. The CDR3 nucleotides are TGTGCCAGTAGTACCCGACAGGGGTACGAGCAGCACTTC.

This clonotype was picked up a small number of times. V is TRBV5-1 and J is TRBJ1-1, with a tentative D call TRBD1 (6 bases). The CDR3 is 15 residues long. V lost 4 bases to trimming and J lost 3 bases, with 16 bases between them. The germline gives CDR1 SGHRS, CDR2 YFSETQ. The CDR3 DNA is TGCGCCAGCAGCATAGGGACGGGGGCATACACTGAAGCTTTCTTT. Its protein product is CASSIGTGAYTEAFF.

This chain's CDR3 is CASSSTGGEYEKLFF. CDR3 DNA sequence: TGCGCCAGCAGCTCTACAGGGGGCGAATATGAAAAACTGTTTTTT. The chain couples TRBV5-1 to TRBJ1-4, with TRBD1 matching 9 bases. J was trimmed by 6 bases and V by 3 bases; bases with no gene match: 6. The CDR3 spans 15 residues. Germline CDR1 SGHRS, CDR2 YFSETQ.

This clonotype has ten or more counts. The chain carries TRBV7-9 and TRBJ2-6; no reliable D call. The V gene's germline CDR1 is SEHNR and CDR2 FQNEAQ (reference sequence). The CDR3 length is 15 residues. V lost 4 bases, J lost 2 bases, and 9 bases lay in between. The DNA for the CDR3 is TGTGCCAGCAGCTACCAAATACCTGGGGCCAACGTCCTGACTTTC. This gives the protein CASSYQIPGANVLTF.

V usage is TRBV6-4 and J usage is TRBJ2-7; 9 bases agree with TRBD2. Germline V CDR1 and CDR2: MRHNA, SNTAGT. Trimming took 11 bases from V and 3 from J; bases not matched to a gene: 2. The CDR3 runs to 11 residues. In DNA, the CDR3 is TGTGCCGGAGCGGGGGGCTACGAGCAGTACTTC. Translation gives CAGAGGYEQYF.

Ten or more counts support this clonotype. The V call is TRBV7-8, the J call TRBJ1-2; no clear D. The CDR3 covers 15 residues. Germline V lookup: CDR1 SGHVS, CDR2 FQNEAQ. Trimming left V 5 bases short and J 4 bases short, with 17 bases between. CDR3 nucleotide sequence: TGTGCCAGCAGCATCGGAAACGACATGTTCTATGGCTACACCTTC. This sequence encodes CASSIGNDMFYGYTF.

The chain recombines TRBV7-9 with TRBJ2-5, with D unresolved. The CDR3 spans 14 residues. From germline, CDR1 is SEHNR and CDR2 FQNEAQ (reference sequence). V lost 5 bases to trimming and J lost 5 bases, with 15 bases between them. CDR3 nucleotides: TGTGCCAGCAGCCGTATGGGCCCGGGTGAGACCCAGTACTTC. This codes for CASSRMGPGETQYF.

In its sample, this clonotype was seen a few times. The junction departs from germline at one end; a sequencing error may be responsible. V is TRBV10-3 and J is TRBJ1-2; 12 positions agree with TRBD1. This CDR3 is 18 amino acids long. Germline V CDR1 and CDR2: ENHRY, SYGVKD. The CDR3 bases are TGTGCCAGCAGTTACGTGGGACAGGGGGCGCATCGGTACTATGGCTACACCTTC. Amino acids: CASSYVGQGAHRYYGYTF.

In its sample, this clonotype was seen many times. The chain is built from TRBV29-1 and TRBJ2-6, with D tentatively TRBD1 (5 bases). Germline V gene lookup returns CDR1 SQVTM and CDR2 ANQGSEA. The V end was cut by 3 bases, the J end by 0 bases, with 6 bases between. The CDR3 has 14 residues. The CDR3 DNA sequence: TGCAGCGTTGACAGGGACTCTGGGGCCAACGTCCTGACTTTC. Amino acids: CSVDRDSGANVLTF.